The rows below give T cell receptor beta chains drawn from one sample of a study of early T cells in non-severe SARS-CoV-2 infection. TCRdb ran MiXCR on the 5' RACE reads and lists one entry per CDR3 protein. Of 40,000 to 60,000 distinct CDR3 sequences in the sample, roughly 10% were seen once. Sequencing input: whole blood. Every receptor here comes from an adult who was a healthcare worker with PCR-confirmed SARS-CoV-2 infection or an uninfected control (not recorded which). CDR3s include the opening cysteine and the closing phenylalanine or tryptophan. The order of the fields is V gene, clone size, D gene, J gene, CDR3 DNA, CDR3 protein. A D gene is named only where the DNA matches it firmly. Clone size is stated in some rows and not others, as once, few, many or a class when expanded.

>TRBV6-6|.|TRBD2|TRBJ2-1
TGTGCCAGCAGTCGAAGCGGGAGTGATTCCTACAATGAGCAGTTCTTC
CASSRSGSDSYNEQFF
>TRBV12-3/TRBV12-4|few|TRBD1|TRBJ1-1
TGTGCCAGCAGCTGGACAGGTGGCACTGAAGCTTTCTTT
CASSWTGGTEAFF
>TRBV24-1|.|.|TRBJ2-5
TGTGCCACCAGTGATTTCGGGGAGACCCAGTACTTC
CATSDFGETQYF
>TRBV19|many|.|TRBJ2-1
TGTGCCAGTACCCCCGGGCAGCGGAGGGCCTACAATGAGCAGTTCTTC
CASTPGQRRAYNEQFF
>TRBV11-2|.|.|TRBJ2-7
TGTGCCAGCAGCTTAGTAGCAGCCTCCTACGAGCAGTACTTC
CASSLVAASYEQYF
>TRBV6-2/TRBV6-3|.|.|TRBJ2-3
TGTGCCAGCAGCAGAGGTTCCGGGCTTCGCACAGATACGCAGTATTTT
CASSRGSGLRTDTQYF
>TRBV29-1|many|.|TRBJ2-3
TGCAGCGTTGAAGATCGGCTCCGGAGCACAGATACGCAGTATTTT
CSVEDRLRSTDTQYF
>TRBV6-2/TRBV6-3|.|.|TRBJ2-7
TGTGCCAGCAGTTCACTCGGCGGGGCCACCTACGAGCAGTACTTC
CASSSLGGATYEQYF
>TRBV29-1|few|TRBD2|TRBJ2-5
TGCAGCGTTGATCGGGCGACTAGCGGGGGAGAGACCCAGTACTTC
CSVDRATSGGETQYF
>TRBV4-2|many|.|TRBJ1-1
TGTGCCAGCAGCCAAGGGGCCTCATGGGATGCGAACACTGAAGCTTTCTTT
CASSQGASWDANTEAFF
>TRBV27|many|.|TRBJ1-2
TGTGCCAGCAGTGGGATATCTAACTATGGCTACACCTTC
CASSGISNYGYTF
>TRBV6-2/TRBV6-3|few|.|TRBJ2-4
TGTGCCAGCAGTACGTCCGGGACCGTGACCAAAAACATTCAGTACTTC
CASSTSGTVTKNIQYF
>TRBV5-6|.|.|TRBJ2-3
TGTGCCAGCAGCTCCTGGACCACAGATACGCAGTATTTT
CASSSWTTDTQYF
>TRBV5-6|.|.|TRBJ2-2
TGTGCCAGCAGCCCTCATAGCGGTAGTGTAACCGGGGAGCTGTTTTTT
CASSPHSGSVTGELFF
>TRBV29-1|many|.|TRBJ1-2
TGCAGCGTTGGGGATGGACTCTATGGCTACACCTTC
CSVGDGLYGYTF
>TRBV27|many|TRBD2|TRBJ2-1
TGTGCCAGCAGTCTAGCGGGCAACTCCTACAATGAGCAGTTCTTC
CASSLAGNSYNEQFF
>TRBV7-6|many|.|TRBJ2-6
TGTGCCAGCAGCCTTCAAACAGGGTCCGGGGCCAACGTCCTGACTTTC
CASSLQTGSGANVLTF
>TRBV9|.|.|TRBJ2-3
TGTGCCAGCAGCATTCCGACCGAAGATACGCAGTATTTT
CASSIPTEDTQYF
>TRBV20-1|few|TRBD2|TRBJ2-1
TGCAGTGCGTCCAGCGGGAGGGCCTACAATGAGCAGTTCTTC
CSASSGRAYNEQFF
>TRBV6-2/TRBV6-3|.|.|TRBJ1-1
TGTGCCACCAGCTACTTTGGGAACACTGAAGCTTTCTTT
CATSYFGNTEAFF
>TRBV5-6|.|.|TRBJ2-3
TGTGCCAGCAGCCCGGAGGGTGGGGGCGCAGTAGTAGGAGATACGCAGTATTTT
CASSPEGGGAVVGDTQYF
>TRBV4-1|.|.|TRBJ1-1
TGCGCCAGCAGCCCGGGCGGGGAGACTGAAGCTTTCTTT
CASSPGGETEAFF
>TRBV6-4|many|.|TRBJ2-5
TGTGCCAGCAGTGACTCCGACCAAGAGACCCAGTACTTC
CASSDSDQETQYF
>TRBV13|many|TRBD1|TRBJ2-3
TGTGCCAGCAGCTTCCTGACAGGGCGCACAGATACGCAGTATTTT
CASSFLTGRTDTQYF
>TRBV7-3|.|.|TRBJ1-2
TGTGCCAGCAGCTTAACGAACAACTATGGCTACACCTTC
CASSLTNNYGYTF
>TRBV29-1|many|TRBD1|TRBJ1-6
TGCAGCGTCGGACAGGGGGGCAATTCACCCCTCCACTTT
CSVGQGGNSPLHF
>TRBV12-3/TRBV12-4|few|TRBD1|TRBJ1-4
TGTGCCAGCAGCGGGGGACAGGGGACCCAAAAACTGTTTTTT
CASSGGQGTQKLFF
>TRBV9|few|.|TRBJ2-2
TGTGCCAGCAGCGTAGAAGGGTATAAGGGCGGGGAGCTGTTTTTT
CASSVEGYKGGELFF